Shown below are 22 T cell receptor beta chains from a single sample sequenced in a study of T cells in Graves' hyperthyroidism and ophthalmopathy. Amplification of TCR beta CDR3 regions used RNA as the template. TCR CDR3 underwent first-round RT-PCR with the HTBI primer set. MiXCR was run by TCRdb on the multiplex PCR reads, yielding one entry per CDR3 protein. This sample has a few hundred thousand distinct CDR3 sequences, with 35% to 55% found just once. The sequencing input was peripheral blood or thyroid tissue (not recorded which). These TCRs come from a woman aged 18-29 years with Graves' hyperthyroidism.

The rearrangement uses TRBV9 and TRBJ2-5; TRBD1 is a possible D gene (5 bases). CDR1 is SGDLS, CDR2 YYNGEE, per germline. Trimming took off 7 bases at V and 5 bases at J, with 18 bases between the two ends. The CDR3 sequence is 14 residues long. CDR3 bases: TGTGCCAGCGCTAGGGGCCGGGCCGTGGAGACCCAGTACTTC. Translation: CASARGRAVETQYF. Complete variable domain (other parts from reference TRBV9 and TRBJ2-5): DSGVTQTPKHLITATGQRVTLRCSPRSGDLSVYWYQQSLDQGLQFLIQYYNGEERAKGNILERFSAQQFPDLHSELNLSSLELGDSALYFCASARGRAVETQYFGPGTRLLVL.

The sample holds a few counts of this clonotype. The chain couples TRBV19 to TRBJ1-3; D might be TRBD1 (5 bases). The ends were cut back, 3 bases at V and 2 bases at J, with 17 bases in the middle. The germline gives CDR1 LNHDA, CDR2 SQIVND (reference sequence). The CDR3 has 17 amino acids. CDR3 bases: TGTGCCAGTAGTATGCGGCAGGGATGGTCCGCTGGAAACACCATATATTTT. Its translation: CASSMRQGWSAGNTIYF.

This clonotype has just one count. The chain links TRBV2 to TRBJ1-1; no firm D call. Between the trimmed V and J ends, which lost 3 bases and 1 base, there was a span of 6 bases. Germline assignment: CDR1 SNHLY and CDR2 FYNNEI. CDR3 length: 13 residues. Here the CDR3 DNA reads TGTGCCAGCAGTGACGGGGAGAACACTGAAGCTTTCTTT. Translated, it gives CASSDGENTEAFF.

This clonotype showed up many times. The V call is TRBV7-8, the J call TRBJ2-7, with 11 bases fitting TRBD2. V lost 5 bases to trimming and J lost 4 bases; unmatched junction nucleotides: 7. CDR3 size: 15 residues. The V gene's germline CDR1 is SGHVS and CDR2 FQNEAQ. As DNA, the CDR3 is TGTGCCAGCAGCATCTCGCGGACTAGCGGGTACGAGCAGTACTTC. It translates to CASSISRTSGYEQYF.

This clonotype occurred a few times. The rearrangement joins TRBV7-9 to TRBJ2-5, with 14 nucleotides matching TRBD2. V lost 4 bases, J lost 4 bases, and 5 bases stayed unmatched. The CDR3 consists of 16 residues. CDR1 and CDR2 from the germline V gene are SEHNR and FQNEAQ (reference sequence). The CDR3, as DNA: TGTGCCAGCAGCTCGGGACTAGCGGGAGCGGCAGAGACCCAGTACTTC. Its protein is CASSSGLAGAAETQYF.

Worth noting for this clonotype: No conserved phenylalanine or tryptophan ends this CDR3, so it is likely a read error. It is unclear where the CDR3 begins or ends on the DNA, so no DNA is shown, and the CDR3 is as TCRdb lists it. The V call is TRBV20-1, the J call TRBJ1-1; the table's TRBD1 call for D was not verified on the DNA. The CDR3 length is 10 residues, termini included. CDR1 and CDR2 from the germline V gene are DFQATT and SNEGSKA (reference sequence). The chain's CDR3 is CSASHTGTAI.

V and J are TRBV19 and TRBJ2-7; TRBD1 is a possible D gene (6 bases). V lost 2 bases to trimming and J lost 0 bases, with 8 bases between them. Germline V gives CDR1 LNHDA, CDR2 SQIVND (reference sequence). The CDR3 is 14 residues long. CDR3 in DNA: TGTGCCAGTAGTATAAACAGGGTCTCCTACGAGCAGTACTTC. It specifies CASSINRVSYEQYF.

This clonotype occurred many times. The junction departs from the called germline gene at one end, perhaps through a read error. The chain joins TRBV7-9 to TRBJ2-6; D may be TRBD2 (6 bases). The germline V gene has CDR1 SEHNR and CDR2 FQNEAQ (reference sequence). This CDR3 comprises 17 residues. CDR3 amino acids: CASSQANSGSGANVLTF. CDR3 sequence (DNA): TGCGCCAGCAGCCAAGCGAATAGCGGCTCTGGGGCCAACGTCCTGACTTTC.

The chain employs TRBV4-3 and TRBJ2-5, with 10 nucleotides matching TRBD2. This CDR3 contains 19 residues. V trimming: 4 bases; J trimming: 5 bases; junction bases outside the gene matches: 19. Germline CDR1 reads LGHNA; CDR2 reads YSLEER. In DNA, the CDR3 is TGCGCCAGCAGCCTATCCCCGAATCCTACTAGCGGGACAATGGAGACCCAGTACTTC. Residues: CASSLSPNPTSGTMETQYF.

The CDR3 DNA reads TGTGCCAGCAGCGTTGGGGACAGTAGCTCCTACGAGCAGTACTTC. It specifies CASSVGDSSSYEQYF. This sequence joins TRBV7-2 and TRBJ2-7, with 7 bases aligning to TRBD1. The CDR3 length is 15 residues. The J segment lost 0 bases and the V segment lost 5 bases, leaving 7 bases of the junction unmatched. The germline V gene encodes CDR1 SGHTA and CDR2 FQGNSA.

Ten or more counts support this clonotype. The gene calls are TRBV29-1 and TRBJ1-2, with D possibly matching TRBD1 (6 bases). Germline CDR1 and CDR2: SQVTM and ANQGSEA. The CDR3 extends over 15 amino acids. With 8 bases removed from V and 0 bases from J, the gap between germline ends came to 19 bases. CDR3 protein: CSTVPGHGANYGYTF. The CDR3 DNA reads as TGCAGCACCGTACCGGGACACGGAGCTAACTATGGCTACACCTTC.

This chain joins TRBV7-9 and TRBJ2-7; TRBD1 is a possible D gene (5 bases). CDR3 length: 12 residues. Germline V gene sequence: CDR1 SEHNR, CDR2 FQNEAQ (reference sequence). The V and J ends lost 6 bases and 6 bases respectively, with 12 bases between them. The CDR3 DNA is TGTGCCAGCAGTCAAACAGGTTCCGAGCAGTACTTC. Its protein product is CASSQTGSEQYF. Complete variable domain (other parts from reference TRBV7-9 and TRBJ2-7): DTGVSQNPRHKITKRGQNVTFRCDPISEHNRLYWYRQTLGQGPEFLTYFQNEAQLEKSRLLSDRFSAERPKGSFSTLEIQRTEQGDSAMYLCASSQTGSEQYFGPGTRLTVT.

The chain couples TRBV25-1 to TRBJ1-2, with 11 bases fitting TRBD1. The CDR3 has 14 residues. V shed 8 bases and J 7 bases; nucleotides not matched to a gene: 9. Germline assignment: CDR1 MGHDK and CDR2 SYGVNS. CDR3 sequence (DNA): TGTGCCAGCTCGGATGGACAGGGGGCGCCTGGCTACACCTTC. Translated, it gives CASSDGQGAPGYTF.

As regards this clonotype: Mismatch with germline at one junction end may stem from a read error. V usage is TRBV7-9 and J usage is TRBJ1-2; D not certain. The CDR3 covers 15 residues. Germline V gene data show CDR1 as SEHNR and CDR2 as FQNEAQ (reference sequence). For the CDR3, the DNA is TGCGCCAGCAGCCAAGTGGCTCGACCGAGAAAAGGCTACACCTTC. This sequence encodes CASSQVARPRKGYTF.

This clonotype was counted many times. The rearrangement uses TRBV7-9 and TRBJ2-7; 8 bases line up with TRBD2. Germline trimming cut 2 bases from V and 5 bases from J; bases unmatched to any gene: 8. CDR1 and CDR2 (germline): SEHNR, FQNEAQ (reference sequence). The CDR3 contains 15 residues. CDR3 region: CASSLFGTSADEQYF. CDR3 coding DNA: TGTGCCAGCAGCTTATTCGGGACTAGTGCAGACGAGCAGTACTTC.

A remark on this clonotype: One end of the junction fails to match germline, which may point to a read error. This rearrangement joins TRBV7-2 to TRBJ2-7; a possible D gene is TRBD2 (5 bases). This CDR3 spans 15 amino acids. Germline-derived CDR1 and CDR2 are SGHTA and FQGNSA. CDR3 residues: CASSQRTQTPYEQYF. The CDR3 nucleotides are TGCGCCAGCAGCCAACGGACTCAAACACCCTACGAGCAGTACTTC.

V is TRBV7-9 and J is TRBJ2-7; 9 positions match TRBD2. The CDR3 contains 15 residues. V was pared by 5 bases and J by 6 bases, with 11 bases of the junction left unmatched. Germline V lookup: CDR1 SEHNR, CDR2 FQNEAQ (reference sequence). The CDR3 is CASSTFSGSTPEQYF. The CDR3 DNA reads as TGTGCCAGCAGCACATTTAGCGGGAGTACCCCCGAGCAGTACTTC. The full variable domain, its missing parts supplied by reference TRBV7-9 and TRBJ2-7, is DTGVSQNPRHKITKRGQNVTFRCDPISEHNRLYWYRQTLGQGPEFLTYFQNEAQLEKSRLLSDRFSAERPKGSFSTLEIQRTEQGDSAMYLCASSTFSGSTPEQYFGPGTRLTVT.

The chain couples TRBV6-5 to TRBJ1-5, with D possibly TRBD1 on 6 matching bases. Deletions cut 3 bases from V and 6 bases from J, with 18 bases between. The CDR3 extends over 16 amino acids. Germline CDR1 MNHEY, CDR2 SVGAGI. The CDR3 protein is CASSYLGAETGQPQHF. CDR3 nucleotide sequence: TGTGCCAGCAGTTATCTGGGGGCAGAAACGGGTCAGCCCCAGCATTTT.

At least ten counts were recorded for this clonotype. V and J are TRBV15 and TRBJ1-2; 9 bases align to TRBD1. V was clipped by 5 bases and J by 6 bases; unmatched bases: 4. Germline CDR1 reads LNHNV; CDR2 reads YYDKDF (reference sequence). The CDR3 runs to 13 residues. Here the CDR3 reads CATSEDRGDGYTF. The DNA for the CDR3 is TGTGCCACCAGCGAGGACAGGGGAGATGGCTACACCTTC. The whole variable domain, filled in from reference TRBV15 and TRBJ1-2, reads DAMVIQNPRYQVTQFGKPVTLSCSQTLNHNVMYWYQQKSSQAPKLLFHYYDKDFNNEADTPDNFQSRRPNTSFCFLDIRSPGLGDTAMYLCATSEDRGDGYTFGSGTRLTVV.

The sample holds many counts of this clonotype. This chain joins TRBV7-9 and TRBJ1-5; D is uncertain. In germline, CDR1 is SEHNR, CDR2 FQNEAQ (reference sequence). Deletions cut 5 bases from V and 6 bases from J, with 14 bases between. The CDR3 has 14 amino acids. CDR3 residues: CASSPEGGPQPQHF. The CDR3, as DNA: TGTGCCAGCAGCCCTGAGGGAGGGCCTCAGCCCCAGCATTTT. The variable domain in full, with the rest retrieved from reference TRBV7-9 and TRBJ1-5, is DTGVSQNPRHKITKRGQNVTFRCDPISEHNRLYWYRQTLGQGPEFLTYFQNEAQLEKSRLLSDRFSAERPKGSFSTLEIQRTEQGDSAMYLCASSPEGGPQPQHFGDGTRLSIL.

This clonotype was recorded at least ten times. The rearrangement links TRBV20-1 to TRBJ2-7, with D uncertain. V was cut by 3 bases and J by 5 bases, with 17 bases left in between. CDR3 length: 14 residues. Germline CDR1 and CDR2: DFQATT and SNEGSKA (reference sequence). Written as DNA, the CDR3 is TGCAGTGCTAGTCCGGCGGAGCTGTCCCACGAGCAGTACTTC. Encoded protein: CSASPAELSHEQYF.

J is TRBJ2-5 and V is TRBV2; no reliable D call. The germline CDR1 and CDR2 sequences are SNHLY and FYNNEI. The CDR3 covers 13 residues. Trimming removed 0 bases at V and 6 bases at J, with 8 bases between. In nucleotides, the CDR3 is TGTGCCAGCAGTGAAGCGACCGGGCAGACCCAGTACTTC. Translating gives CASSEATGQTQYF.